Below, 12 T cell receptor beta chains from the same sample are listed, as sequenced in a study of CD8 T cells in ankylosing spondylitis. TCRdb analysed the 5' RACE reads with MiXCR anew, one entry per CDR3 protein. The profile shows 210,000 or so distinct CDR3 sequences, roughly 8% of them singletons. Sequencing was done on a sample of blood, either unsorted or a sorted T cell fraction (not recorded which). The source is a female donor with ankylosing spondylitis or in good health (not recorded which).

The chain carries TRBV19 and TRBJ1-2; D may be TRBD1 (6 bases). With 6 bases removed from V and 8 bases from J, the gap between germline ends came to 13 bases. The CDR3 length is 12 residues. Germline CDR1 LNHDA, CDR2 SQIVND (reference sequence). Here the CDR3 DNA reads TGTGCCAGTAGAGACCAGGGGAGGGGCTACACCTTC. This encodes CASRDQGRGYTF.

V usage is TRBV7-2 and J usage is TRBJ1-2; D gene unclear. The CDR3 covers 13 residues. CDR1 is SGHTA and CDR2 is FQGNSA in the germline V gene. Trimming stripped 5 bases from V and 5 bases from J, with 12 bases between. The CDR3 here is CASSQLPRYGYTF. CDR3 sequence (DNA): TGTGCCAGCAGCCAACTACCCCGATATGGCTACACCTTC.

This rearrangement joins TRBV7-9 to TRBJ2-7; D could derive from TRBD1 or TRBD2 (5 bases each). Trimming cost V 5 bases and J 2 bases, with 13 bases left between them. This CDR3 has 14 residues. Germline assignment: CDR1 SEHNR and CDR2 FQNEAQ (reference sequence). As DNA, the CDR3 is TGTGCCAGCAGCGCCGGGGCCGAAGCCTACGAGCAGTACTTC. It is translated as CASSAGAEAYEQYF.

As regards this clonotype: This may be a read error: a much more frequent sequence differs by one nucleotide. The J gene is TRBJ2-1, the V gene TRBV7-9; D uncertain. Germline lookup yields CDR1 SEHNR and CDR2 FQNEAQ (reference sequence). The CDR3 covers 13 residues. CDR3 sequence reads: CAGSFQRANEQFF. The CDR3 nucleotides read TGTGCCGGCAGCTTTCAGCGAGCCAATGAGCAGTTCTTC.

This clonotype occurred many times. The rearrangement joins TRBV10-3 to TRBJ2-3, with 9 positions matching TRBD2. V trimming: 7 bases; J trimming: 5 bases; junction bases outside the gene matches: 10. The CDR3 length is 15 residues. From germline, CDR1 is ENHRY and CDR2 SYGVKD. In DNA form, the CDR3 reads TGTGCCATCATGGGGATAGCGGGAGATAGAGATACGCAGTATTTT. It yields the protein CAIMGIAGDRDTQYF.

This clonotype was counted ten times or more. V and J are TRBV5-1 and TRBJ2-1; 11 positions agree with TRBD1. This CDR3 contains 15 residues. Germline V gene sequence: CDR1 SGHRS, CDR2 YFSETQ. V was pared by 4 bases and J by 4 bases, with 4 bases of the junction left unmatched. The CDR3 DNA is TGCGCCAGCAGCACTGGACAGGGGGCTTACAATGAGCAGTTCTTC. Encoded protein: CASSTGQGAYNEQFF.

This clonotype was picked up a small number of times. This chain connects TRBV5-1 to TRBJ1-1; D call uncertain. The V gene lost 1 base and the J gene lost 11 bases, with 12 bases spanning the gap. The CDR3 runs to 12 residues. Germline V gene sequence: CDR1 SGHRS, CDR2 YFSETQ. The CDR3 loop is CASSLSQEEAFF. The CDR3 DNA sequence: TGCGCCAGCAGCTTGAGTCAAGAAGAGGCTTTCTTT.

This clonotype was picked up many times. The V and J genes are TRBV6-2 or TRBV6-3 and TRBJ1-1, with TRBD1 as a possible D gene (5 bases). The CDR3 sequence is 14 residues long. Trimming removed 4 bases from V and 0 bases from J, with 9 bases in between. CDR1 is MNHEY, CDR2 SVGEGT, per germline. The CDR3 DNA reads as TGTGCCAGCAGTTCGAGGGGATTGAACACTGAAGCTTTCTTT. This sequence encodes CASSSRGLNTEAFF.

Points on this clonotype: Compared with germline, one end of the junction differs, possibly owing to a read error. In nucleotides, the CDR3 is TGTACCAGCAGCTTACTGCGACTAGCGGGAGGCGGCATTCAGTACTTC. It is translated as CTSSLLRLAGGGIQYF. The gene calls are TRBV11-2 and TRBJ2-4, with TRBD2 matching 13 bases. The CDR3 loop spans 16 amino acids. Germline CDR1 is SGHAT and CDR2 is FQNNGV.

This clonotype appeared a few times. The V gene is TRBV7-9, the J gene TRBJ1-4; 8 bases map to TRBD1. Per the germline V gene, CDR1 is SEHNR and CDR2 is FQNEAQ (reference sequence). V was pared by 5 bases and J by 7 bases, with 6 bases of the junction left unmatched. The CDR3 has 14 amino acids. The CDR3 DNA sequence: TGTGCCAGCAGCGACAGGGGATGGGGTGAAAAACTGTTTTTT. Amino acids: CASSDRGWGEKLFF.

This clonotype was seen a few times. CDR3 DNA sequence: TGTGCCTGGAGTGTAGGCGGGAGAAGGTACGAGCAGTACTTC. This gives the protein CAWSVGGRRYEQYF. The chain carries TRBV30 and TRBJ2-7, with 7 bases aligning to TRBD2. Per germline, CDR1 GTSNPN and CDR2 SVGIG (reference sequence). Germline trimming cut 0 bases from V and 4 bases from J; bases unmatched to any gene: 6. The CDR3 is made up of 14 amino acids.

This clonotype has a count of ten or more. This chain connects TRBV28 to TRBJ2-7, with D possibly being TRBD2 (5 bases). The CDR3 contains 16 residues. From germline, CDR1 is MDHEN and CDR2 SYDVKM. The germline V and J ends were trimmed by 4 bases and 3 bases, with 19 bases remaining between them. This CDR3 is CASSSPRERGRYEQYF. CDR3 sequence (DNA): TGTGCCAGCAGTTCTCCCCGGGAACGGGGTCGCTACGAGCAGTACTTC.